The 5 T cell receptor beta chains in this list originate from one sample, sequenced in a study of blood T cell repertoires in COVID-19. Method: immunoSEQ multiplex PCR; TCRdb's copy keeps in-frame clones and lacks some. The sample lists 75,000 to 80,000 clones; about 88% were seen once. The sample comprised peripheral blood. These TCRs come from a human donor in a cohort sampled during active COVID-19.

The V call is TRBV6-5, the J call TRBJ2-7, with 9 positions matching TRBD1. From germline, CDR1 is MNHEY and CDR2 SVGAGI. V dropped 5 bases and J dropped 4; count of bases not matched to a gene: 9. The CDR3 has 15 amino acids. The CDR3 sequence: CASSTPGTGLYEQYF. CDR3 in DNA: TGTGCCAGCAGTACTCCGGGGACAGGGTTGTACGAGCAGTACTTC.

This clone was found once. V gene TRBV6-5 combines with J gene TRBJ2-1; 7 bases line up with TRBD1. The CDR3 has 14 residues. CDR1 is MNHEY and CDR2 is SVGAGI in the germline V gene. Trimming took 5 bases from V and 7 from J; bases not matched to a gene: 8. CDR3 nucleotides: TGTGCCAGCAGTCCAAGGGGGCTATGGAATGAGCAGTTCTTC. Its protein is CASSPRGLWNEQFF.

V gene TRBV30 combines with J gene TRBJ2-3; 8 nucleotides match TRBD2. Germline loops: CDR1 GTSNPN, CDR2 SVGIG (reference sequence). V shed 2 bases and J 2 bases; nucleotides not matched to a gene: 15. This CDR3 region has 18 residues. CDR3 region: CAWSPPRLLRGVTDTQYF. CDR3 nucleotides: TGTGCCTGGAGTCCCCCAAGATTGCTGCGGGGGGTCACAGATACGCAGTATTTT.

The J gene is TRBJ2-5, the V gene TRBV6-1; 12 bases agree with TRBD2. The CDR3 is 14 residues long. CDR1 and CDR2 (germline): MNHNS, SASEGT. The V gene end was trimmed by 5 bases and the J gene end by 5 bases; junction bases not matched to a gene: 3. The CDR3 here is CASSSTSGGETQYF. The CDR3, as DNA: TGTGCCAGCAGTTCGACTAGCGGGGGTGAGACCCAGTACTTC.

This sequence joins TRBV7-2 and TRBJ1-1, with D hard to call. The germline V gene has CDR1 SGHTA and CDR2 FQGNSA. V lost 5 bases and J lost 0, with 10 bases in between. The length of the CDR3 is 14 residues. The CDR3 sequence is CASSGLVMNTEAFF. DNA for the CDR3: TGTGCCAGCAGCGGACTTGTAATGAACACTGAAGCTTTCTTT.